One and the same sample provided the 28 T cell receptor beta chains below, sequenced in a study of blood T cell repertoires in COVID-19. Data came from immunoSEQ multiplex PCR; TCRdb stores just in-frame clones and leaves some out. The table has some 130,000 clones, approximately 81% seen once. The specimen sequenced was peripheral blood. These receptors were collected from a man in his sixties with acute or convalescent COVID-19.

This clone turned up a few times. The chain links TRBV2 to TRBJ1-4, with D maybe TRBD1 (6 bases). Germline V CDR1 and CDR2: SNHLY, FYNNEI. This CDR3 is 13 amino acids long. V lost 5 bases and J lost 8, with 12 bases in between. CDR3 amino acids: CASSLQGWEKLFF. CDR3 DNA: TGTGCCAGCAGTTTACAGGGTTGGGAAAAACTGTTTTTT. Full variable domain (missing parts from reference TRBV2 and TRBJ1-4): EPEVTQTPSHQVTQMGQEVILRCVPISNHLYFYWYRQILGQKVEFLVSFYNNEISEKSEIFDDQFSVERPDGSNFTLKIRSTKLEDSAMYFCASSLQGWEKLFFGSGTQLSVL.

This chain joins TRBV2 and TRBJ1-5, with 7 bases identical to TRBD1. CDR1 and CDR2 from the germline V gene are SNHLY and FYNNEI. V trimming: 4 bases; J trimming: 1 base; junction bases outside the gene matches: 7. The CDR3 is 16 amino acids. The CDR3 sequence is CASSGSGTASNQPQHF. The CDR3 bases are TGTGCCAGCAGTGGATCCGGGACAGCAAGCAATCAGCCCCAGCATTTT.

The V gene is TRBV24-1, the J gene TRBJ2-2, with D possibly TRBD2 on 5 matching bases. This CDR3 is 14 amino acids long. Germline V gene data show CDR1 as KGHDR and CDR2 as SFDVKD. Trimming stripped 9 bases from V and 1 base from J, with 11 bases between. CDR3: CATRGGGNTGELFF. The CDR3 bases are TGTGCCACCCGGGGTGGAGGGAACACCGGGGAGCTGTTTTTT.

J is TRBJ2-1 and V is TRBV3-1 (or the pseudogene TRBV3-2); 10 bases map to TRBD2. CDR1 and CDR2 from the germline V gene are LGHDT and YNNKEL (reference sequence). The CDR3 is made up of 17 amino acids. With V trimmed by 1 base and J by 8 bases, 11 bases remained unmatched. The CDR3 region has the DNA TGTGCCAGCAGCCAAGGGACTAGCGGAGTCCTCGTCTATGAGCAGTTCTTC. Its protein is CASSQGTSGVLVYEQFF.

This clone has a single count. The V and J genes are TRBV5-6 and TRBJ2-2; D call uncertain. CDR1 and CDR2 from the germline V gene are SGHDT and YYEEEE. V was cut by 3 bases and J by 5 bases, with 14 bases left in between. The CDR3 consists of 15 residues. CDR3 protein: CASSSLPHGTGELFF. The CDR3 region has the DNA TGTGCCAGCAGCTCCCTACCCCACGGGACCGGGGAGCTGTTTTTT. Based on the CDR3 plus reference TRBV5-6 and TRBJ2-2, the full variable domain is DAGVTQSPTHLIKTRGQQVTLRCSPKSGHDTVSWYQQALGQGPQFIFQYYEEEERQRGNFPDRFSGHQFPNYSSELNVNALLLGDSALYLCASSSLPHGTGELFFGEGSRLTVL.

The CDR3: CSVDKLDAYNEQFF. The CDR3 nucleotides are TGCAGCGTTGATAAACTAGACGCCTACAATGAGCAGTTCTTC. The chain couples TRBV29-1 to TRBJ2-1; D is perhaps TRBD2 (5 bases). In germline, CDR1 is SQVTM, CDR2 ANQGSEA. Trimming stripped 3 bases from V and 2 bases from J, with 11 bases between. The CDR3 runs to 14 residues.

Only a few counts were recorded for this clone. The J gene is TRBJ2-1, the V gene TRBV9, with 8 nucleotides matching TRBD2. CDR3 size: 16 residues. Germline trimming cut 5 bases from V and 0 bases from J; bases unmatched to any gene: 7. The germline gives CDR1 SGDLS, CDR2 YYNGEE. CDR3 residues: CASSVSGGLSYNEQFF. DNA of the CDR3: TGTGCCAGCAGTGTAAGCGGGGGCCTCTCCTACAATGAGCAGTTCTTC.

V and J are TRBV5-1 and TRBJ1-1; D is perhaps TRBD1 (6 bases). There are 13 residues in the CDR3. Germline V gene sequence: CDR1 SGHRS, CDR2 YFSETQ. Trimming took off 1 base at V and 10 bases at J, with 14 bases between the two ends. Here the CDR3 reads CASSLSGGLVAFF. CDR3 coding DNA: TGCGCCAGCAGCTTGAGCGGGGGGCTTGTAGCTTTCTTT.

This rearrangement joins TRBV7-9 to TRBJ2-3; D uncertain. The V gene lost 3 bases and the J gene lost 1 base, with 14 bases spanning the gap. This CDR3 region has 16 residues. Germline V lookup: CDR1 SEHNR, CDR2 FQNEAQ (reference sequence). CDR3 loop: CASSFPDSIGTDTQYF. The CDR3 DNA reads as TGTGCCAGCAGCTTTCCCGATAGCATAGGCACAGATACGCAGTATTTT.

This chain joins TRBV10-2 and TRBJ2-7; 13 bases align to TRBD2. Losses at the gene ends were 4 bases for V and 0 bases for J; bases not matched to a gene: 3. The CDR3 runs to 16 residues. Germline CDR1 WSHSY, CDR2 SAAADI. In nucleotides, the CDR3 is TGCGCCAGCAGTGGACTAGCGGGGGGCGTCTCCTACGAGCAGTACTTC. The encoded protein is CASSGLAGGVSYEQYF.

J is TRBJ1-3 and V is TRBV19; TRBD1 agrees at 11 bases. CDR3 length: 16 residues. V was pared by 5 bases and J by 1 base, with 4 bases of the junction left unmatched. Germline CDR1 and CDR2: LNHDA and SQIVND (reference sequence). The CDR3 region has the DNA TGTGCCAGTAGTCCGGGACAGGGGGTTTCTGGAAACACCATATATTTT. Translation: CASSPGQGVSGNTIYF.

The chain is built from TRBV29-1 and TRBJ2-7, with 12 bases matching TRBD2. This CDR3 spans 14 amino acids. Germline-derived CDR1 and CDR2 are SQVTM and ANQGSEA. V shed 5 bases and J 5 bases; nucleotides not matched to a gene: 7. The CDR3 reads CSVCLAGGPNEQYF. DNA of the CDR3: TGCAGCGTTTGTCTAGCGGGAGGGCCCAACGAGCAGTACTTC.

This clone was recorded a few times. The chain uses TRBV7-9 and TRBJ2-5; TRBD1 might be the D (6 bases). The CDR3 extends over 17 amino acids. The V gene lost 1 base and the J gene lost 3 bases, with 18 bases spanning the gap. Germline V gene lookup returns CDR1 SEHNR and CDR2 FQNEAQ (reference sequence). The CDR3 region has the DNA TGTGCCAGCAGCTTAGAAGTCTGGAACAGGGCTGAAGAGACCCAGTACTTC. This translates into CASSLEVWNRAEETQYF.

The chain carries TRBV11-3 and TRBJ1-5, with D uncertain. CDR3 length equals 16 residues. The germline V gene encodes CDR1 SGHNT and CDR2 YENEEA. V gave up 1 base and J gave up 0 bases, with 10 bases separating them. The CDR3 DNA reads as TGTGCCAGCAGCTTAGGGTACAGCTATAGCAATCAGCCCCAGCATTTT. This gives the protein CASSLGYSYSNQPQHF.

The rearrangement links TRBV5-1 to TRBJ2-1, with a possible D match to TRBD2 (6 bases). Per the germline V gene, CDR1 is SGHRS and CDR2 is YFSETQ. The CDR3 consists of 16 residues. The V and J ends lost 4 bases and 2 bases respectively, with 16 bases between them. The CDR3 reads CASSRSGGVPYNEQFF. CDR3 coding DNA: TGCGCCAGCAGCAGAAGCGGAGGGGTGCCCTACAATGAGCAGTTCTTC.

CDR3 sequence reads: CASRSRGALPGADTQYF. The CDR3 bases are TGCGCCAGCCGCTCCCGGGGGGCCCTGCCGGGCGCAGATACGCAGTATTTT. The chain joins TRBV10-2 to TRBJ2-3; tentative D call: TRBD2 (7 bases). Germline assignment: CDR1 WSHSY and CDR2 SAAADI. V gave up 8 bases and J gave up 4 bases, with 25 bases separating them. There are 17 residues in the CDR3.

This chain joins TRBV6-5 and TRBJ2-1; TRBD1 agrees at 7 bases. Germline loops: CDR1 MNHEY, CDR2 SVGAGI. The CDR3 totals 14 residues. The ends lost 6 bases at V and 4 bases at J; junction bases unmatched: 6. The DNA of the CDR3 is TGTGCCAGCAGCCTTGGGACAGAATACAATGAGCAGTTCTTC. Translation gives CASSLGTEYNEQFF.

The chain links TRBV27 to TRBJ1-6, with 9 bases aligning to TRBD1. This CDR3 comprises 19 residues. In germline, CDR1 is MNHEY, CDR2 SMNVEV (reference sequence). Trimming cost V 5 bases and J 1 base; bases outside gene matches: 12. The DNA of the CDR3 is TGTGCCAGCAGTCTCAGACAGGGGGTCCTACCGTCCTATAATTCACCCCTCCACTTT. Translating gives CASSLRQGVLPSYNSPLHF.

The DNA for the CDR3 is TGTGCCAGCAGCCAACCCTCCGCCGGGTTGGAGACCCAGTACTTC. It translates to CASSQPSAGLETQYF. The V call is TRBV3-1 (or the pseudogene TRBV3-2), the J call TRBJ2-5, with D unclear. The germline V and J ends were trimmed by 2 bases and 5 bases, with 15 bases remaining between them. The CDR3 contains 15 residues. Germline assignment: CDR1 LGHDT and CDR2 YNNKEL (reference sequence).

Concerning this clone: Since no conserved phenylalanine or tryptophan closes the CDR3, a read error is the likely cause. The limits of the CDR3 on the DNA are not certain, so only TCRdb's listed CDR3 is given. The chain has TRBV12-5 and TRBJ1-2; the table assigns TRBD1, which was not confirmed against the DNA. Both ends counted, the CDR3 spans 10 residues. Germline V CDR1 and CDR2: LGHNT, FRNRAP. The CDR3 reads CASGLRGQAS.

The CDR3 DNA is TGTGCCAGCAGCTTGGGGACTAGCGGGGGGATGCGGGAGACCCAGTACTTC. It encodes CASSLGTSGGMRETQYF. The rearrangement uses TRBV5-4 and TRBJ2-5; 14 bases agree with TRBD2. CDR1 and CDR2 (germline): SGHNT, YYREEE (reference sequence). The CDR3 covers 17 residues. The J segment lost 5 bases and the V segment lost 0 bases, leaving 6 bases of the junction unmatched.

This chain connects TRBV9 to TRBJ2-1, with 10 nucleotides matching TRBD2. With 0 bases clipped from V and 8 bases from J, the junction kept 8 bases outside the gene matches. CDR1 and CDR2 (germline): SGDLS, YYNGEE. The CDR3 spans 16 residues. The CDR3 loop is CASSVEEREGHDEQFF. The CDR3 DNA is TGTGCCAGCAGCGTAGAGGAGCGGGAGGGCCACGATGAGCAGTTCTTC.

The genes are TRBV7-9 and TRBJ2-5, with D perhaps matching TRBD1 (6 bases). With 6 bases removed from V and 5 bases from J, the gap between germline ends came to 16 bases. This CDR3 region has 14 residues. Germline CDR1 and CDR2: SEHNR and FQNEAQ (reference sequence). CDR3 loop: CASSTEGGGETQYF. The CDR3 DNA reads TGTGCCAGCAGTACCGAAGGGGGTGGTGAGACCCAGTACTTC.

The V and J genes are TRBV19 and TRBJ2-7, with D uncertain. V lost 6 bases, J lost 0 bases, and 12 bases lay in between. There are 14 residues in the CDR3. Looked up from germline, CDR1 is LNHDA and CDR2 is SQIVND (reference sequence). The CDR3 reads CASSPGSGSYEQYF. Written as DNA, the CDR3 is TGTGCCAGTAGCCCTGGGTCAGGCTCCTACGAGCAGTACTTC.

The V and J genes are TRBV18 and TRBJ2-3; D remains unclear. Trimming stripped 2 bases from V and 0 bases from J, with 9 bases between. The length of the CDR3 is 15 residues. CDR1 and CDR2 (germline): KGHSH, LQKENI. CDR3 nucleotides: TGTGCCAGCTCACCAGCTTCTGGCAGCACAGATACGCAGTATTTT. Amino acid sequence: CASSPASGSTDTQYF.

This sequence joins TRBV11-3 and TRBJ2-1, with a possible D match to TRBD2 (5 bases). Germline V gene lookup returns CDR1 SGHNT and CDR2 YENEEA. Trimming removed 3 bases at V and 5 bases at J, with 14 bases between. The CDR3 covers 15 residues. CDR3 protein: CASSLSGPFNNEQFF. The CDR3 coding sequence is TGTGCCAGCAGCTTGAGCGGTCCATTTAACAATGAGCAGTTCTTC. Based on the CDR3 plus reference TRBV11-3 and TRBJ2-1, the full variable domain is EAGVVQSPRYKIIEKKQPVAFWCNPISGHNTLYWYLQNLGQGPELLIRYENEEAVDDSQLPKDRFSAERLKGVDSTLKIQPAELGDSAVYLCASSLSGPFNNEQFFGPGTRLTVL.

The CDR3 spells CASSSGTGGNYGYTF. In nucleotides, the CDR3 is TGTGCCAGCAGCTCCGGGACAGGGGGCAATTATGGCTACACCTTC. The rearrangement joins TRBV7-9 to TRBJ1-2, with TRBD1 matching 12 bases. The CDR3 runs 15 residues. V trimming: 4 bases; J trimming: 5 bases; junction bases outside the gene matches: 5. Per germline, CDR1 SEHNR and CDR2 FQNEAQ (reference sequence).

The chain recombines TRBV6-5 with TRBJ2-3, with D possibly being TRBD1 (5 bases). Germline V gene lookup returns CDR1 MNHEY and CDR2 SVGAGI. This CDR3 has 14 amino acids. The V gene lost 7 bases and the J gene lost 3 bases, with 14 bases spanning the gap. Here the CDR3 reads CASIWRQLTDTQYF. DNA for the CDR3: TGTGCCAGCATTTGGCGACAGCTTACAGATACGCAGTATTTT.